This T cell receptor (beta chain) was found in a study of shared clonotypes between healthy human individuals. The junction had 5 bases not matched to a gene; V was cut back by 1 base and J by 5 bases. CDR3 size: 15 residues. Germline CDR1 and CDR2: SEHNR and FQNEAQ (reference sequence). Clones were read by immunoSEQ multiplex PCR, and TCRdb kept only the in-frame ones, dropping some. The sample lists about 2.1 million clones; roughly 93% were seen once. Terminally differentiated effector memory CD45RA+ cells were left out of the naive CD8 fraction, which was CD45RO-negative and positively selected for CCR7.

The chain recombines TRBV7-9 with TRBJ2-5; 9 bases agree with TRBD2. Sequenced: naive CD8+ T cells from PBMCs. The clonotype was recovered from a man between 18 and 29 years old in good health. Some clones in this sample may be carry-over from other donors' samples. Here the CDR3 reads CASSLVDSGSETQYF. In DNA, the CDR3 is TGTGCCAGCAGCTTAGTGGATAGCGGGAGTGAGACCCAGTACTTC.